A single sample is the source of the 32 T cell receptor beta chains below, sequenced in a study of T cell responses to AZD1222 COVID-19 vaccine. Profiling relied on immunoSEQ multiplex PCR, and the TCRdb table lists in-frame clones only, not all of them. The data hold fewer than 150,000 clones, with around 90% observed a single time. The specimen comprised peripheral blood, sampled 28 days after the second AZD1222 dose. These receptors were collected from an adult who received the AZD1222 COVID-19 vaccine.

The V gene is TRBV24-1, the J gene TRBJ2-3, with D perhaps TRBD2 (5 bases). Germline assignment: CDR1 KGHDR and CDR2 SFDVKD. CDR3 size: 14 residues. Trimming took 5 bases from V and 2 from J, leaving 10 bases between them. The CDR3 DNA sequence: TGTGCCACCAGTGGAGGGCTTAACACAGATACGCAGTATTTT. Translation gives CATSGGLNTDTQYF.

The CDR3 loop is CATTGPDNEKLFF. CDR3 bases: TGTGCCACCACTGGACCGGATAATGAAAAACTGTTTTTT. The chain uses TRBV19 and TRBJ1-4; D gene ambiguous. V lost 10 bases, J lost 4 bases, and 13 bases lay in between. This CDR3 spans 13 amino acids. CDR1 LNHDA and CDR2 SQIVND come from the germline V gene (reference sequence).

This clone showed up just a few times. The rearrangement joins TRBV4-2 to TRBJ2-5; D is possibly TRBD2 (5 bases). The CDR3 length is 15 residues. V was clipped by 0 bases and J by 8 bases, with 16 bases between them. Germline CDR1 LGHNA, CDR2 YNFKEQ. The CDR3 DNA reads TGTGCCAGCAGCCAAGAAAAGTCGCTGGGGAGTACCCAGTACTTC. It codes for CASSQEKSLGSTQYF.

This clone is a singleton in its sample. The V gene is TRBV6-1, the J gene TRBJ1-5; D is ambiguous. This CDR3 contains 15 residues. Germline lookup yields CDR1 MNHNS and CDR2 SASEGT. The V and J ends lost 2 bases and 7 bases respectively, with 15 bases between them. The DNA of the CDR3 is TGTGCCAGCAGTGAAAATCGGGGAGGACCGCAGCCCCAGCATTTT. The encoded protein is CASSENRGGPQPQHF.

This clone was counted a few times. The chain employs TRBV7-9 and TRBJ1-6; D might be TRBD1 (5 bases). The CDR3 runs 15 residues. Germline-derived CDR1 and CDR2 are SEHNR and FQNEAQ (reference sequence). Trimming took off 0 bases at V and 8 bases at J, with 11 bases between the two ends. CDR3 residues: CASSLAALGDSPLHF. CDR3 sequence (DNA): TGTGCCAGCAGCTTAGCTGCCTTAGGGGATTCACCCCTCCACTTT.

V and J are TRBV4-3 and TRBJ2-2; no firm D call. The CDR3 sequence is 16 residues long. The V and J ends lost 1 base and 2 bases respectively, with 11 bases between them. Germline CDR1 is LGHNA and CDR2 is YSLEER. CDR3 nucleotide sequence: TGCGCCAGCAGCCAAGGGACGGACCAAAACACCGGGGAGCTGTTTTTT. Its protein product is CASSQGTDQNTGELFF.

This chain uses TRBV11-2 with TRBJ1-1; 12 bases fit TRBD1. Germline V gene data show CDR1 as SGHAT and CDR2 as FQNNGV. This CDR3 comprises 16 residues. The V gene end was trimmed by 5 bases and the J gene end by 0 bases; junction bases not matched to a gene: 4. DNA for the CDR3: TGTGCCAGCAGCAAGGGACAGGGGGCAGTGAACACTGAAGCTTTCTTT. It translates to CASSKGQGAVNTEAFF.

V is TRBV18 and J is TRBJ2-2; no clear D. Trimming took off 6 bases at V and 4 bases at J, with 12 bases between the two ends. The germline V gene has CDR1 KGHSH and CDR2 LQKENI. The CDR3 length is 14 residues. The CDR3, as DNA: TGTGCCAGCTCCGTTGGACCAGGCACCGGGGAGCTGTTTTTT. As protein: CASSVGPGTGELFF.

The rearrangement joins TRBV7-2 to TRBJ1-1; D not resolved. Germline V gives CDR1 SGHTA, CDR2 FQGNSA. Trimming pared 5 bases from V and 1 base from J, leaving 8 bases between. The CDR3 has 13 amino acids. The DNA for the CDR3 is TGTGCCAGCAGCCAAGGACGGAACACTGAAGCTTTCTTT. It specifies CASSQGRNTEAFF. Together with reference TRBV7-2 and TRBJ1-1, the CDR3 gives the full variable domain: GAGVSQSPSNKVTEKGKDVELRCDPISGHTALYWYRQSLGQGLEFLIYFQGNSAPDKSGLPSDRFSAERTGGSVSTLTIQRTQQEDSAVYLCASSQGRNTEAFFGQGTRLTVV.

The chain recombines TRBV5-1 with TRBJ2-7; 7 bases line up with TRBD1. The CDR3 runs 14 residues. Germline CDR1 is SGHRS and CDR2 is YFSETQ. The V and J ends lost 0 bases and 2 bases, in that order; junction bases with no gene match: 2. DNA for the CDR3: TGCGCCAGCAGCTTGGAACAGGGGACCTACGAGCAGTACTTC. Protein sequence: CASSLEQGTYEQYF.

This chain uses TRBV15 with TRBJ2-3; TRBD2 might be the D (5 bases). Trimming took off 1 base at V and 4 bases at J, with 6 bases between the two ends. Per germline, CDR1 LNHNV and CDR2 YYDKDF (reference sequence). This CDR3 is 13 amino acids long. The CDR3 protein is CATSRGGPDTQYF. CDR3 bases: TGTGCCACCAGCAGAGGCGGGCCAGATACGCAGTATTTT. Together with reference TRBV15 and TRBJ2-3, the CDR3 gives the full variable domain: DAMVIQNPRYQVTQFGKPVTLSCSQTLNHNVMYWYQQKSSQAPKLLFHYYDKDFNNEADTPDNFQSRRPNTSFCFLDIRSPGLGDTAMYLCATSRGGPDTQYFGPGTRLTVL.

The chain is built from TRBV6-5 and TRBJ1-2; 7 positions agree with TRBD1. Unmatched junction bases numbered 11, after V lost 5 bases and J lost 5 bases. This CDR3 spans 15 amino acids. Germline CDR1 and CDR2: MNHEY and SVGAGI. The CDR3 DNA follows: TGTGCCAGCAGTCCCACGACAGGGATTCATTATGGCTACACCTTC. Encoded protein: CASSPTTGIHYGYTF.

CDR3 DNA sequence: TGCGCCAGCAGCTTTTACCAGAACACCGGGGAGCTGTTTTTT. As protein: CASSFYQNTGELFF. The chain links TRBV5-1 to TRBJ2-2; the D is unclear. CDR3 size: 14 residues. Trimming left V 2 bases short and J 1 base short, with 6 bases between. Germline loops: CDR1 SGHRS, CDR2 YFSETQ.

The chain employs TRBV7-2 and TRBJ2-7; D possibly uses TRBD1 or TRBD2 (5 bases each). This CDR3 is 16 amino acids long. Trimming removed 3 bases at V and 9 bases at J, with 24 bases between. The germline CDR1 and CDR2 sequences are SGHTA and FQGNSA. The CDR3, as DNA: TGTGCCAGCAGCTTGGCCCCCGGGGACGGATGGGACGGGCAGTACTTC. Its protein is CASSLAPGDGWDGQYF.

The CDR3 coding sequence is TGTGCCAGCAGGAATCACAGGGGGCAGTCCGGCTCCTATAATTCACCCCTCCACTTT. Encoded protein: CASRNHRGQSGSYNSPLHF. This chain joins TRBV7-9 and TRBJ1-6, with TRBD1 matching over 9 bases. The CDR3 length is 19 residues. The germline CDR1 and CDR2 sequences are SEHNR and FQNEAQ (reference sequence). The ends lost 6 bases at V and 0 bases at J; junction bases unmatched: 12.

The CDR3 protein is CASSHRRGQDTEAFF. In nucleotides, the CDR3 is TGCGCCAGCAGCCATCGAAGGGGGCAGGACACTGAAGCTTTCTTT. The chain recombines TRBV4-1 with TRBJ1-1; 7 bases match TRBD1. CDR1 is MGHRA and CDR2 is YSYEKL in the germline V gene. The CDR3 is made up of 15 amino acids. The junction had 7 bases not matched to a gene; V was cut back by 3 bases and J by 3 bases.

The J gene is TRBJ1-2, the V gene TRBV5-4; D may be TRBD1 (6 bases). This CDR3 is 16 amino acids long. Germline loops: CDR1 SGHNT, CDR2 YYREEE (reference sequence). The V end was cut by 2 bases, the J end by 4 bases, with 18 bases between. The CDR3 here is CASSLEGGGGGYGYTF. The CDR3 nucleotides are TGTGCCAGCAGCTTAGAGGGGGGCGGAGGTGGCTATGGCTACACCTTC.

This chain connects TRBV5-1 to TRBJ2-1, with D perhaps matching TRBD1 (7 bases). The CDR3 length is 15 residues. V lost 3 bases and J 0 bases, leaving 10 bases between the germline ends. The germline V gene has CDR1 SGHRS and CDR2 YFSETQ. The CDR3 region is CASSWGDSSYNEQFF. The CDR3 DNA reads TGCGCCAGCAGCTGGGGGGACAGCTCCTACAATGAGCAGTTCTTC.

The J gene is TRBJ2-2, the V gene TRBV3-1 (or the pseudogene TRBV3-2); a weak D match, TRBD2 (5 bases). The V end was cut by 0 bases, the J end by 4 bases, with 12 bases between. CDR1 and CDR2 from the germline V gene are LGHDT and YNNKEL (reference sequence). This CDR3 region has 16 residues. The CDR3 reads CASSQDGGVGTGELFF. The CDR3 coding sequence is TGTGCCAGCAGCCAAGATGGAGGTGTGGGCACCGGGGAGCTGTTTTTT.

V gene TRBV5-8 combines with J gene TRBJ2-7; tentatively, D is TRBD1 (5 bases). CDR3 length: 13 amino acids. V shed 0 bases and J shed 8 bases, with 12 bases lying between them. Germline V gene lookup returns CDR1 SGHTS and CDR2 YDEGEE. DNA for the CDR3: TGTGCCAGCAGCTTGGGACAGTCACGAAAGCAGTACTTC. Encoded protein: CASSLGQSRKQYF.

This rearrangement joins TRBV28 to TRBJ2-1; weak D call: TRBD2 (6 bases). Trimming took off 5 bases at V and 6 bases at J, with 17 bases between the two ends. The CDR3 loop spans 15 amino acids. Germline V lookup: CDR1 MDHEN, CDR2 SYDVKM. The CDR3 DNA sequence: TGTGCCAGCAGTGCGCCCGGGACTGGGCTCAATGAGCAGTTCTTC. This encodes CASSAPGTGLNEQFF. The full variable domain, completed using reference TRBV28 and TRBJ2-1, is DVKVTQSSRYLVKRTGEKVFLECVQDMDHENMFWYRQDPGLGLRLIYFSYDVKMKEKGDIPEGYSVSREKKERFSLILESASTNQTSMYLCASSAPGTGLNEQFFGPGTRLTVL.

V gene TRBV21-1 combines with J gene TRBJ1-5. TRBV21-1 is reported as a pseudogene. This CDR3 is 15 amino acids long. CDR3 bases: TGTGCCAGCAGCCTTACGGGGGGCCGGGTCCAGCCCCAGCATTTT. Protein: CASSLTGGRVQPQHF.

V is TRBV18 and J is TRBJ1-5; maybe TRBD1 (5 bases). Germline CDR1 reads KGHSH; CDR2 reads LQKENI. V was shortened by 3 bases and J by 7 bases, with 13 bases between the two germline ends. The CDR3 has 14 amino acids. The CDR3 here is CASSPQGGWQPQHF. Here the CDR3 DNA reads TGTGCCAGCTCACCTCAGGGAGGATGGCAGCCCCAGCATTTT.

This chain connects TRBV28 to TRBJ2-7; TRBD2 matches at 10 bases. With 3 bases clipped from V and 2 bases from J, the junction kept 10 bases outside the gene matches. Per the germline V gene, CDR1 is MDHEN and CDR2 is SYDVKM. The CDR3 is 17 amino acids. CDR3 residues: CASSLRTSGLITYEQYF. In DNA, the CDR3 is TGTGCCAGCAGTTTGAGGACTAGCGGATTGATCACCTACGAGCAGTACTTC.

The chain uses TRBV5-1 and TRBJ2-5; 7 bases are a match to TRBD2. CDR1 and CDR2 from the germline V gene are SGHRS and YFSETQ. Trimming at V came to 4 bases and at J to 2 bases, leaving 8 bases not matched to a gene. The CDR3 is made up of 15 amino acids. Here the CDR3 reads CASSPDGGGQETQYF. The CDR3, as DNA: TGCGCCAGCAGCCCCGATGGGGGGGGACAAGAGACCCAGTACTTC.

The chain combines TRBV19 with TRBJ1-4; D gene ambiguous. V lost 5 bases and J lost 0, with 10 bases in between. There are 15 residues in the CDR3. The germline V gene has CDR1 LNHDA and CDR2 SQIVND (reference sequence). The CDR3 loop is CASSPIGTTNEKLFF. The CDR3 DNA is TGTGCCAGTAGTCCTATAGGGACAACTAATGAAAAACTGTTTTTT.

The rearrangement uses TRBV4-1 and TRBJ1-2; 8 bases map to TRBD1. After removal of 1 base from V and 4 bases from J, the junction contained 8 bases not matched to a gene. This CDR3 spans 16 amino acids. Germline V gene lookup returns CDR1 MGHRA and CDR2 YSYEKL. In DNA, the CDR3 is TGCGCCAGCAGCCAAGCATCAGGGGGCTGGAGCTATGGCTACACCTTC. This gives the protein CASSQASGGWSYGYTF.

The CDR3 sequence is CASSEGETYSTDTQYF. Written as DNA, the CDR3 is TGTGCCAGCAGTGAAGGCGAAACCTATAGCACAGATACGCAGTATTTT. The V call is TRBV2, the J call TRBJ2-3; D remains ambiguous. The CDR3 loop spans 16 amino acids. V was trimmed by 1 base and J by 0 bases, leaving 11 bases between them. Looked up from germline, CDR1 is SNHLY and CDR2 is FYNNEI. Variable domain in full (rest from reference TRBV2 and TRBJ2-3): EPEVTQTPSHQVTQMGQEVILRCVPISNHLYFYWYRQILGQKVEFLVSFYNNEISEKSEIFDDQFSVERPDGSNFTLKIRSTKLEDSAMYFCASSEGETYSTDTQYFGPGTRLTVL.

The rearrangement uses TRBV7-9 and TRBJ1-3; D uncertain. The CDR3 totals 13 residues. Trimming left V 7 bases short and J 4 bases short, with 11 bases between. The germline V gene has CDR1 SEHNR and CDR2 FQNEAQ (reference sequence). As DNA, the CDR3 is TGTGCCAGCACCAGTACCCGAGGAAACACCATATATTTT. This encodes CASTSTRGNTIYF.

This clone occurred once. CDR3 nucleotides: TGTGCCAGCTCACCACCCGGGGCCTCCGAGCAGTACTTC. As protein: CASSPPGASEQYF. This rearrangement joins TRBV18 to TRBJ2-7; either TRBD1 or TRBD2 may supply D (5 bases each). The CDR3 is 13 amino acids. Germline V gene data show CDR1 as KGHSH and CDR2 as LQKENI. Trimming stripped 0 bases from V and 6 bases from J, with 9 bases between. Based on the CDR3 plus reference TRBV18 and TRBJ2-7, the full variable domain is NAGVMQNPRHLVRRRGQEARLRCSPMKGHSHVYWYRQLPEEGLKFMVYLQKENIIDESGMPKERFSAEFPKEGPSILRIQQVVRGDSAAYFCASSPPGASEQYFGPGTRLTVT.

This sequence joins TRBV12-5 and TRBJ2-1; TRBD2 aligns across 10 bases. V shed 0 bases and J 8 bases; nucleotides not matched to a gene: 10. Germline V gene data show CDR1 as LGHNT and CDR2 as FRNRAP. The CDR3 spans 17 residues. CDR3 bases: TGTGCTAGTGGTTTGGTACTGGGTAGCGGGGGGAATTATGAGCAGTTCTTC. Translating gives CASGLVLGSGGNYEQFF.

The chain recombines TRBV6-2 or TRBV6-3 with TRBJ2-3, with D possibly matching TRBD1 (6 bases). Germline CDR1 and CDR2: MNHEY and SVGEGT. The CDR3 length is 15 residues. V dropped 5 bases and J dropped 4 bases, with 16 bases sitting between them. The CDR3 DNA sequence: TGTGCCAGCAGTGGAATTACAGGGATCTCAGATACGCAGTATTTT. Protein: CASSGITGISDTQYF.